The 22 T cell receptor beta chains listed next were all sequenced from one sample in a study of T cell changes during pregnancy in multiple sclerosis. Produced via immunoSEQ multiplex PCR; TCRdb's table is partial and in-frame only. The sample lists over 60,000 clones, about 96% occurring once. The sequenced sample was CD8+ T cells from peripheral blood mononuclear cells, obtained after pregnancy. The receptors here all came from a female donor with multiple sclerosis, enrolled in a pregnancy study.

The chain recombines TRBV28 with TRBJ2-7; maybe TRBD2 (6 bases). V was shortened by 3 bases and J by 2 bases, with 11 bases between the two germline ends. The CDR3 is 14 amino acids. In germline, CDR1 is MDHEN, CDR2 SYDVKM. CDR3 sequence: CASSLIGGTYEQYF. Here the CDR3 DNA reads TGTGCCAGCAGTTTGATCGGGGGTACCTACGAGCAGTACTTC.

The J gene is TRBJ2-5, the V gene TRBV7-9, with D hard to call. Trimming pared 1 base from V and 4 bases from J, leaving 7 bases between. Germline values: CDR1 SEHNR, CDR2 FQNEAQ (reference sequence). The length of the CDR3 is 13 residues. The CDR3 loop is CASSLGHPETQYF. As DNA, the CDR3 is TGTGCCAGCAGCTTAGGACACCCAGAGACCCAGTACTTC.

The chain uses TRBV9 and TRBJ2-1; D not resolved. Germline assignment: CDR1 SGDLS and CDR2 YYNGEE. Between the trimmed V and J ends, which lost 0 bases and 2 bases, there was a span of 3 bases. The CDR3 consists of 13 residues. Here the CDR3 reads CASSVGPYNEQFF. The CDR3 DNA follows: TGTGCCAGCAGCGTAGGGCCCTACAATGAGCAGTTCTTC. The variable domain in full, completed from reference TRBV9 and TRBJ2-1, reads DSGVTQTPKHLITATGQRVTLRCSPRSGDLSVYWYQQSLDQGLQFLIQYYNGEERAKGNILERFSAQQFPDLHSELNLSSLELGDSALYFCASSVGPYNEQFFGPGTRLTVL.

The J gene is TRBJ2-7, the V gene TRBV28, with D maybe TRBD1 (5 bases). CDR1 is MDHEN and CDR2 is SYDVKM in the germline V gene. The V end lost 3 bases, the J end lost 5 bases, and 8 bases lay between the germline ends. The CDR3 totals 12 residues. The CDR3 coding sequence is TGTGCCAGCAGTTTTAGGGGTAACGAGCAGTACTTC. As protein: CASSFRGNEQYF. Full variable domain (outside the CDR3, taken from reference TRBV28 and TRBJ2-7): DVKVTQSSRYLVKRTGEKVFLECVQDMDHENMFWYRQDPGLGLRLIYFSYDVKMKEKGDIPEGYSVSREKKERFSLILESASTNQTSMYLCASSFRGNEQYFGPGTRLTVT.

This chain joins TRBV15 and TRBJ2-1; 9 nucleotides match TRBD1. CDR3 length: 18 residues. J gave up 1 base and V 3 bases, and 10 bases lay outside the gene matches. CDR1 and CDR2 from the germline V gene are LNHNV and YYDKDF (reference sequence). This CDR3 reads CATSSGPTGTGSYNEQFF. The CDR3 DNA reads as TGTGCCACCAGCAGTGGGCCCACCGGGACAGGGTCCTACAATGAGCAGTTCTTC.

V and J are TRBV5-5 and TRBJ2-3; D unclear. Deletions cut 0 bases from V and 4 bases from J, with 15 bases between. Germline values: CDR1 SGHKS, CDR2 YYEKEE (reference sequence). The CDR3 is 16 amino acids. CDR3 amino acids: CASSLGGSLRADTQYF. The CDR3 bases are TGTGCCAGCAGCTTGGGTGGCAGTCTCCGGGCAGATACGCAGTATTTT.

V usage is TRBV7-8 and J usage is TRBJ1-5, with 8 nucleotides matching TRBD1. This CDR3 region has 15 residues. Germline-derived CDR1 and CDR2 are SGHVS and FQNEAQ. With 1 base clipped from V and 5 bases from J, the junction kept 4 bases outside the gene matches. The CDR3 protein is CASSLDRGIYQPQHF. For the CDR3, the DNA is TGTGCCAGCAGCTTAGACAGGGGGATTTATCAGCCCCAGCATTTT.

The genes are TRBV6-4 and TRBJ2-3; the match to TRBD1 covers 7 bases. Germline-derived CDR1 and CDR2 are MRHNA and SNTAGT. With V trimmed by 10 bases and J by 0 bases, 16 bases remained unmatched. The length of the CDR3 is 17 residues. As DNA, the CDR3 is TGTGCCACCCCCGGGGTGACAGACAGGGCCAGCACAGATACGCAGTATTTT. This encodes CATPGVTDRASTDTQYF.

This rearrangement joins TRBV9 to TRBJ2-3; TRBD1 is a possible D gene (5 bases). The CDR3 runs 15 residues. V dropped 2 bases and J dropped 0 bases, with 10 bases sitting between them. Looked up from germline, CDR1 is SGDLS and CDR2 is YYNGEE. DNA for the CDR3: TGTGCCAGCAGCGTTGGGGCGACGAGCACAGATACGCAGTATTTT. Amino acid sequence: CASSVGATSTDTQYF.

The chain carries TRBV4-1 and TRBJ2-7, with a possible D match to TRBD2 (6 bases). The CDR3 is 15 amino acids. Germline V gene sequence: CDR1 MGHRA, CDR2 YSYEKL. Trimming removed 1 base at V and 1 base at J, with 11 bases between. The CDR3 is CASSQGLARSYEQYF. The CDR3, as DNA: TGCGCCAGCAGCCAAGGGCTAGCGAGGTCCTACGAGCAGTACTTC.

This chain joins TRBV20-1 and TRBJ2-1, with TRBD2 matching over 7 bases. Looked up from germline, CDR1 is DFQATT and CDR2 is SNEGSKA (reference sequence). The CDR3 has 11 amino acids. The V gene end was trimmed by 5 bases and the J gene end by 7 bases; junction bases not matched to a gene: 2. The CDR3 here is CSAVGGNEQFF. CDR3 nucleotides: TGCAGTGCTGTCGGGGGGAATGAGCAGTTCTTC.

The chain has TRBV5-5 and TRBJ2-1; D gene unclear. The CDR3 has 14 residues. V was pared by 1 base and J by 9 bases, with 14 bases between. Germline V lookup: CDR1 SGHKS, CDR2 YYEKEE (reference sequence). This CDR3 reads CASSLYSFGSEQFF. CDR3 in DNA: TGTGCCAGCAGCTTGTACAGTTTCGGAAGTGAGCAGTTCTTC.

The chain combines TRBV25-1 with TRBJ1-4, with 8 nucleotides matching TRBD1. Trimming at V came to 3 bases and at J to 7 bases, leaving 4 bases not matched to a gene. Germline-derived CDR1 and CDR2 are MGHDK and SYGVNS. The CDR3 sequence is 14 residues long. Written as DNA, the CDR3 is TGTGCCAGCAGTGAGGGACAGGCGGGTGAAAAACTGTTTTTT. Translated, it gives CASSEGQAGEKLFF.

The chain links TRBV15 to TRBJ2-7, with 13 bases that match TRBD2. Germline lookup yields CDR1 LNHNV and CDR2 YYDKDF (reference sequence). V trimming: 6 bases; J trimming: 3 bases; junction bases outside the gene matches: 5. The CDR3 is made up of 15 amino acids. The CDR3 spells CATRSGTSGIYEQYF. The CDR3 coding sequence is TGTGCCACCAGATCCGGGACTAGCGGGATCTACGAGCAGTACTTC.

The chain has TRBV7-6 and TRBJ2-1; 10 positions agree with TRBD2. Trimming took 4 bases from V and 5 from J; bases not matched to a gene: 5. Germline V gene data show CDR1 as SGHVS and CDR2 as FNYEAQ. The CDR3 has 15 amino acids. CDR3 sequence: CASSSSGLANNEQFF. For the CDR3, the DNA is TGTGCCAGCAGCTCCTCGGGACTAGCGAACAATGAGCAGTTCTTC.

This chain joins TRBV19 and TRBJ2-7; TRBD1 aligns across 9 bases. The V and J ends lost 3 bases and 1 base, in that order; junction bases with no gene match: 7. This CDR3 comprises 16 residues. From germline, CDR1 is LNHDA and CDR2 SQIVND (reference sequence). The CDR3 here is CASSISLTGGSYEQYF. The DNA of the CDR3 is TGTGCCAGTAGTATCTCCTTGACAGGGGGTTCCTACGAGCAGTACTTC.

The chain is built from TRBV4-1 and TRBJ2-1, with D unresolved. The CDR3 consists of 13 residues. Germline CDR1 reads MGHRA; CDR2 reads YSYEKL. V gave up 2 bases and J gave up 9 bases, with 11 bases separating them. The CDR3 here is CASSQLSEAEQFF. CDR3 nucleotides: TGCGCCAGCAGCCAATTATCCGAGGCTGAGCAGTTCTTC.

V and J are TRBV7-9 and TRBJ2-5; D ambiguous. The CDR3 loop spans 14 amino acids. From germline, CDR1 is SEHNR and CDR2 FQNEAQ (reference sequence). V was shortened by 0 bases and J by 2 bases, with 7 bases between the two germline ends. CDR3 sequence: CASSLAGGQETQYF. The DNA of the CDR3 is TGTGCCAGCAGCTTAGCCGGCGGACAAGAGACCCAGTACTTC.

Only one count was recorded for this clone. The chain recombines TRBV2 with TRBJ1-5; TRBD1 aligns across 7 bases. Germline V CDR1 and CDR2: SNHLY, FYNNEI. Losses at the gene ends were 3 bases for V and 7 bases for J; bases not matched to a gene: 3. The CDR3 is made up of 13 amino acids. CDR3 residues: CASSESGGQPQHF. Here the CDR3 DNA reads TGTGCCAGCAGTGAGTCAGGGGGACAGCCCCAGCATTTT. The full variable domain, completed using reference TRBV2 and TRBJ1-5, is EPEVTQTPSHQVTQMGQEVILRCVPISNHLYFYWYRQILGQKVEFLVSFYNNEISEKSEIFDDQFSVERPDGSNFTLKIRSTKLEDSAMYFCASSESGGQPQHFGDGTRLSIL.

The chain employs TRBV28 and TRBJ1-1; TRBD1 agrees at 7 bases. The germline gives CDR1 MDHEN, CDR2 SYDVKM. The CDR3 has 12 amino acids. Trimming removed 3 bases from V and 7 bases from J; junction bases left unmatched: 2. In DNA form, the CDR3 reads TGTGCCAGCAGTTTGGACAGGCATGAAGCTTTCTTT. It is translated as CASSLDRHEAFF.

This chain links TRBV15 with TRBJ2-2, with 7 bases aligning to TRBD2. J lost 5 bases, V lost 3 bases, and 3 bases had no gene match. Germline CDR1 and CDR2: LNHNV and YYDKDF (reference sequence). The CDR3 has 14 residues. The CDR3 loop is CATSSRLATGELFF. The CDR3 DNA is TGTGCCACCAGCAGCAGACTAGCAACCGGGGAGCTGTTTTTT.

This chain links TRBV27 with TRBJ2-3, with 14 bases that match TRBD2. Germline CDR1 is MNHEY and CDR2 is SMNVEV (reference sequence). With 5 bases clipped from V and 3 bases from J, the junction kept 4 bases outside the gene matches. The CDR3 extends over 16 amino acids. CDR3 sequence reads: CASSPGLAGVTDTQYF. The CDR3 bases are TGTGCCAGCAGTCCGGGACTAGCGGGAGTTACAGATACGCAGTATTTT.